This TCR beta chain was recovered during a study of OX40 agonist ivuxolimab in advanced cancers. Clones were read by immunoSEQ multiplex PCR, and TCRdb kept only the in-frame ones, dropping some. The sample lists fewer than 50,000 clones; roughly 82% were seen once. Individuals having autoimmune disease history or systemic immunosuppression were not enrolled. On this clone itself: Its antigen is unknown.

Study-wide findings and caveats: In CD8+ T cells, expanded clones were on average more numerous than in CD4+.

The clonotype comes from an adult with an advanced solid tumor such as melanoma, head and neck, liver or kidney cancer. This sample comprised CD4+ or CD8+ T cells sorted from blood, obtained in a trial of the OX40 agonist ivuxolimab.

The CDR3 sequence: CASRSTSGANTGELFF. CDR3 in DNA: TGCGCCAGCAGATCCACTAGCGGGGCCAACACCGGGGAGCTGTTTTTT. This rearrangement joins TRBV4-1 to TRBJ2-2; 10 bases are a match to TRBD2. From germline, CDR1 is MGHRA and CDR2 YSYEKL. The CDR3 consists of 16 residues. V was pared by 6 bases and J by 2 bases, with 6 bases of the junction left unmatched.